This T cell receptor (beta chain) came from a study of cytomegalovirus exposure and HLA in healthy donors. Study summary: Unique TCRs from HLA-typed donors, about 78 million of them, were held in an early data release.

The junction had 2 bases not matched to a gene; V was cut back by 0 bases and J by 7 bases. The CDR3 has 13 residues. The V gene's germline CDR1 is SGHAT and CDR2 FQNNGV. For this clone: Its antigen is still unknown.

Study observations and caveats: Sequencing depth roughly uniform across donors was assumed in presence/absence analyses.

60 Vbeta and 13 Jbeta primers were used in PCR. Only in-frame clones appear in the TCRdb table, and some are missing; sequencing was by immunoSEQ multiplex PCR. This sample carries about 190,000 clones, almost 75% of them seen once, and the ten largest clones take approximately 2.8%. This receptor was identified in a woman in her 30s in good health and CMV-seropositive. Input material: PBMCs. J is TRBJ1-1 and V is TRBV11-2, with TRBD1 identical over 7 bases. CDR3: CASSLEQGLEAFF. DNA for the CDR3: TGTGCCAGCAGCTTAGAACAGGGGCTTGAAGCTTTCTTT.